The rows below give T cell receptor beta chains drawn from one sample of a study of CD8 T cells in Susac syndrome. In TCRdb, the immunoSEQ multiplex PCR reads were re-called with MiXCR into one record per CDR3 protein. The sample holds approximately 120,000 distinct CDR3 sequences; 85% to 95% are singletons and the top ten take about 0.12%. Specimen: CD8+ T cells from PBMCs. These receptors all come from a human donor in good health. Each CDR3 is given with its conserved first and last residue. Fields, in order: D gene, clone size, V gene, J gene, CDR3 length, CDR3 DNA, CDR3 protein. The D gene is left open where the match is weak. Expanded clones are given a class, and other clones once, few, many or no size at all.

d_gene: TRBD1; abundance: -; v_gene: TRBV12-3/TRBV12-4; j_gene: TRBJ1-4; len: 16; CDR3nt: TGTGCCAGCAGTTTATACTCGACAGGGCCCAGGGAAAAACTGTTTTTT; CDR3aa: CASSLYSTGPREKLFF
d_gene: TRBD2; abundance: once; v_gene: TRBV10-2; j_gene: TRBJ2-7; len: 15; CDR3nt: TGCGCCAGCAGGGGCCCTTCTAGCGGGAGTGACGAGCAGTACTTC; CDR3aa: CASRGPSSGSDEQYF
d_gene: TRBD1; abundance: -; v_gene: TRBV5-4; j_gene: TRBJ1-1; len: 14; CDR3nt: TGTGCCAGCAGCGCCGGACAGGTGAACACTGAAGCTTTCTTT; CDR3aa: CASSAGQVNTEAFF
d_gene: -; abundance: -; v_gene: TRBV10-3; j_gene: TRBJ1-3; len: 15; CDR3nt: TGTGCCATCAGTGAGACAGGGACGTCTGGAAACACCATATATTTT; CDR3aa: CAISETGTSGNTIYF
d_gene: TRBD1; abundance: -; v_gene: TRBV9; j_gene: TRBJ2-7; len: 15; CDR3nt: TGTGCCAGCAGCGTAGCTGGGACAGGGTCCTACGAGCAGTACTTC; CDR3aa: CASSVAGTGSYEQYF
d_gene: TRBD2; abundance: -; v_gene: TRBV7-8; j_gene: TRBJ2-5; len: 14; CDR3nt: TGTGCCAGCAGCTTAATGGCGGGGGGAGAGACCCAGTACTTC; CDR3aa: CASSLMAGGETQYF
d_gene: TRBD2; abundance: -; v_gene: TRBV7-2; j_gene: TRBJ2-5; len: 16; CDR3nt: TGTGCCAGCAGCTACGGACTAGCGAGCGAAGGGGAGACCCAGTACTTC; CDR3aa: CASSYGLASEGETQYF
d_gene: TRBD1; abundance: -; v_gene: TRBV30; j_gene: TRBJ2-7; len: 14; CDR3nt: TGTGCCTGGAGTGCCGGGACAGGGAGAAACGAGCAGTACTTC; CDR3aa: CAWSAGTGRNEQYF
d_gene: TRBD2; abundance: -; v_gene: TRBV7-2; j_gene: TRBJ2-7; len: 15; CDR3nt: TGTGCCAGCAATCCGGGACTAGCGGGAGGATACGAGCAGTACTTC; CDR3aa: CASNPGLAGGYEQYF
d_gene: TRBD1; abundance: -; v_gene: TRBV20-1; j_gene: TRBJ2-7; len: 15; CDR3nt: TGCAGTGCTAGAGAGGACAGGAGAAGCTCCTACGAGCAGTACTTC; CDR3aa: CSAREDRRSSYEQYF
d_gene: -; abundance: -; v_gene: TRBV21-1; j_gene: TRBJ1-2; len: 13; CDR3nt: TGTGCCAGCAGCAAATCAGGAGCCTATGGCTACACCTTC; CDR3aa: CASSKSGAYGYTF
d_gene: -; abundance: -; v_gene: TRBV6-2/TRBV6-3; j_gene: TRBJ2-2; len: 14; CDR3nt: TGTGCCAGCAGTTATCTAGTGAGTGACGGGGAGCTGTTTTTT; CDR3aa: CASSYLVSDGELFF
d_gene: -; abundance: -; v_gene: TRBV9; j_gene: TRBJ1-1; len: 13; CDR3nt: TGTGCCAGCAGCCCACAAGTGGACACTGAAGCTTTCTTT; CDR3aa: CASSPQVDTEAFF
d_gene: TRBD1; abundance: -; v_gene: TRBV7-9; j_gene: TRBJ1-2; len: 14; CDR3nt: TGTGCCAGCAGCGCAACAGGGGGTACCTATGGCTACACCTTC; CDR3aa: CASSATGGTYGYTF
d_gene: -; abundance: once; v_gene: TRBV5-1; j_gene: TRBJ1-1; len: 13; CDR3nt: TGCGCCAGCAGCTCAATGTACGGAACTGAAGCTTTCTTT; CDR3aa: CASSSMYGTEAFF
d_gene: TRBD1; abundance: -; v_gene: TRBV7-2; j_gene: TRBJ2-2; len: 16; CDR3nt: TGTGCCAGCAGCCGCCGGGACAGTACACGCAACGGGGAGCTGTTTTTT; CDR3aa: CASSRRDSTRNGELFF
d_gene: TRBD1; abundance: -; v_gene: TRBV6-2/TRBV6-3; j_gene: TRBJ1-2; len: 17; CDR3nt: TGTGCCAGCAGTTCGGGTCGACAGGGAGTCCTCTCGTCTGGCTACACCTTC; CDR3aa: CASSSGRQGVLSSGYTF
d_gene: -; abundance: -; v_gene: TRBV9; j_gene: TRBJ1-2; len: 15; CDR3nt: TGTGCCAGCAGCGTCGGACATACTTCTAACTATGGCTACACCTTC; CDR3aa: CASSVGHTSNYGYTF
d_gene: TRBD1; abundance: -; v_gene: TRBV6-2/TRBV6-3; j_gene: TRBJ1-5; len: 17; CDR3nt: TGTGCCAGCAGTAAAGAGACAGGGAGTCGTGGCAATCAGCCCCAGCATTTT; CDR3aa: CASSKETGSRGNQPQHF
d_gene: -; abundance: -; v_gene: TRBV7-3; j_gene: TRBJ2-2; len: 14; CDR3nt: TGTGCCAGCACCGCCTTGGGTGGGACCGGGGAGCTGTTTTTT; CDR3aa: CASTALGGTGELFF
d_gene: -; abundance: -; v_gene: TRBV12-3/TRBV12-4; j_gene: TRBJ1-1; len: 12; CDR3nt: TGTGCCAGCACCACTTGGGCCACTGAAGCTTTCTTT; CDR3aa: CASTTWATEAFF
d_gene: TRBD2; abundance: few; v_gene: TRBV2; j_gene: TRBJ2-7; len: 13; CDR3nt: TGTGCCGCCGGGGGGGACTCCTCATACGAGCAGTACTTC; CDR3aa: CAAGGDSSYEQYF
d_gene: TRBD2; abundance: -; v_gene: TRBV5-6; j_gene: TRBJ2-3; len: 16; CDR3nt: TGTGCCAGCAGTTCGAGACTAGCGGGAGCGGTAGATACGCAGTATTTT; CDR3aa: CASSSRLAGAVDTQYF
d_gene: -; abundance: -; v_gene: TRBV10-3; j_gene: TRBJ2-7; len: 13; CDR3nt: TGTGCCATCATGTCGGGGGTAAGTGACGAGCAGTACTTC; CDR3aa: CAIMSGVSDEQYF
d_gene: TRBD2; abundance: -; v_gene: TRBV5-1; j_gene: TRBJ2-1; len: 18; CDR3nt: TGCGCCAGCAGCTTGGGGGGCCTAGCGGGAGGAACATACAATGAGCAGTTCTTC; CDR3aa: CASSLGGLAGGTYNEQFF
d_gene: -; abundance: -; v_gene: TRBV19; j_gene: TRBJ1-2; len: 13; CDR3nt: TGTGCCAGTCGGCCCGACGAGAACTATGGCTACACCTTC; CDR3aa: CASRPDENYGYTF
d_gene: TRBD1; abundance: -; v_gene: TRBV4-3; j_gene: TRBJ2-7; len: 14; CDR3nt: TGCGCCAGCAGCGGGGACAGGGGCACGGGCGAGCAGTACTTC; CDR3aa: CASSGDRGTGEQYF
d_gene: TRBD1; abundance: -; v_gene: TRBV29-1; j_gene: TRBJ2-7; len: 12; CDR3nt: TGCAGCGTTCGGGGGACAGGGAACGAGCAGTACTTC; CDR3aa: CSVRGTGNEQYF
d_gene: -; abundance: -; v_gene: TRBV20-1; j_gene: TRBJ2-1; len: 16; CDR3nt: TGCAGTGCTAGGCACGGAAGGGTTGACTCCTACAATGAGCAGTTCTTC; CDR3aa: CSARHGRVDSYNEQFF
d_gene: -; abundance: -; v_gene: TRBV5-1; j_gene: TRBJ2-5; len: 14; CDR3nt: TGCGCCAGCAGCTTCGGATCCGTCGGGGAGACCCAGTACTTC; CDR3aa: CASSFGSVGETQYF
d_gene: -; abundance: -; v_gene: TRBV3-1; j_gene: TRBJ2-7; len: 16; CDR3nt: TGTGCCAGCAGCCATGCGCAGGGGCTTATCCCCTACGAGCAGTACTTC; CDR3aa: CASSHAQGLIPYEQYF
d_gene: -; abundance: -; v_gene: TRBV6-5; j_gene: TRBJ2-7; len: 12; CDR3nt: TGTGCCAGCAGCCCCTCCGGGTACGAGCAGTACTTC; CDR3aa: CASSPSGYEQYF
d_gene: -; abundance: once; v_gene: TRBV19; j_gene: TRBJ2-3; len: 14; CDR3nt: TGTGCCAGTAGTATCTCCCGGGGCACAGATACGCAGTATTTT; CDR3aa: CASSISRGTDTQYF
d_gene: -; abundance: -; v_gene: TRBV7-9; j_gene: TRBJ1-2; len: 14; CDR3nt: TGTGCCAGCAGCTTGGGGCCACGAATAAATGGCTACACCTTC; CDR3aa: CASSLGPRINGYTF
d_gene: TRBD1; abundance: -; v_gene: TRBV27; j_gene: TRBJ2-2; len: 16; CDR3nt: TGTGCCAGCAAGAGGACAGGGGGGATCGGTACCGGGGAGCTGTTTTTT; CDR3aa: CASKRTGGIGTGELFF
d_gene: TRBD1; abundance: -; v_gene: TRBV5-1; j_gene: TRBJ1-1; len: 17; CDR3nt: TGCGCCAGCAGCTTGGTACCACCGGGACAGGGGCCCACTGAAGCTTTCTTT; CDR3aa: CASSLVPPGQGPTEAFF
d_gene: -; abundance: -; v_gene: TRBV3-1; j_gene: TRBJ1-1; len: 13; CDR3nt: TGTGCCAGCAGCTCCCGAACAAGTCAATCAGCTTTCTTT; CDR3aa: CASSSRTSQSAFF
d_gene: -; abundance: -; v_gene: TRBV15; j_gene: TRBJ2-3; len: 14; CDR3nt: TGTGCCACCGGTGAGTTGGAAGGCGCAGATACGCAGTATTTT; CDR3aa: CATGELEGADTQYF
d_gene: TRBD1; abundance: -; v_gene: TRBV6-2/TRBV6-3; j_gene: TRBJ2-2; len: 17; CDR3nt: TGTGCCAGCAGTTACCCTCTCGGACAGGAAAACACCGGGGAGCTGTTTTTT; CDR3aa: CASSYPLGQENTGELFF
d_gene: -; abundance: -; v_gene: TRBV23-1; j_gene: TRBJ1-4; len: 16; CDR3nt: TGCGCCAGCAGTCAATCTTTTACGGTTAAGGGTGAAAAACTGTTTTTT; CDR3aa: CASSQSFTVKGEKLFF
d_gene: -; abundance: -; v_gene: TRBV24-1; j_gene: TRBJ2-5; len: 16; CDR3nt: TGTGCCACCAGTGACTCAGCGGTCGGACTCCAAGAGACCCAGTACTTC; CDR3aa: CATSDSAVGLQETQYF
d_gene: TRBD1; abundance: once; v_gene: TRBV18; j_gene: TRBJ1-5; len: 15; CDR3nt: TGTGCCAGCTCACCCGCCGCCGGGGACAGCCAGCCCCAGCATTTT; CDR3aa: CASSPAAGDSQPQHF
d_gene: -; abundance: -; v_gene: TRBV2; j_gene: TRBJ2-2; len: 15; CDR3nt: TGTGCCAGCAGTGTTCTTGCTCCGAACACCGGGGAGCTGTTTTTT; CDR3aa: CASSVLAPNTGELFF
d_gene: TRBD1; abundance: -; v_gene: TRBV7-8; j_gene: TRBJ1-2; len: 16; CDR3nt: TGTGCCAGCAGCCAGAACTCAGGGGGCGCGAACTATGGCTACACCTTC; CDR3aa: CASSQNSGGANYGYTF